The 15 T cell receptor beta chains presented below share a single source sample, sequenced in a study of STAT5B mutations in CD4+ large granular lymphocyte leukemia. Some clones are missing from TCRdb's copy, which holds only in-frame ones; the method was immunoSEQ multiplex PCR. In the table there are roughly 40,000 clones, 80% to 90% of which are singletons. The sequencing input was CD4+ T cells from blood buffy coats. The receptor set was obtained from a human donor in good health.

The count of this clone is one. The rearrangement uses TRBV10-3 and TRBJ2-5; 9 bases match TRBD2. J gave up 2 bases and V 8 bases, and 6 bases lay outside the gene matches. Germline CDR1 and CDR2: ENHRY and SYGVKD. This CDR3 has 14 amino acids. The CDR3 reads CAIGASGAQETQYF. The CDR3 DNA reads TGTGCCATCGGGGCTAGCGGGGCACAAGAGACCCAGTACTTC.

The rearrangement links TRBV6-5 to TRBJ1-6, with 8 positions matching TRBD1. The trim removed 2 bases at V and 9 bases at J, leaving 9 bases unmatched. The CDR3 has 16 residues. Germline lookup yields CDR1 MNHEY and CDR2 SVGAGI. CDR3 in DNA: TGTGCCAGCAGTTACCTTGGACAGGGAACGAGTTCACCCCTCCACTTT. It translates to CASSYLGQGTSSPLHF.

The chain joins TRBV11-3 to TRBJ1-1; TRBD1 matches 8 bases. With 5 bases clipped from V and 7 bases from J, the junction kept 6 bases outside the gene matches. CDR1 and CDR2 (germline): SGHNT, YENEEA. The CDR3 runs 13 residues. CDR3 protein: CASSLHGTGEAFF. The CDR3, as DNA: TGTGCCAGCAGCCTTCATGGGACAGGTGAAGCTTTCTTT.

This chain uses TRBV6-5 with TRBJ2-2, with unresolved D. Trimming took 3 bases from V and 0 from J, leaving 11 bases between them. The CDR3 length is 16 residues. Per germline, CDR1 MNHEY and CDR2 SVGAGI. Here the CDR3 reads CASSYLALSNTGELFF. The CDR3 region has the DNA TGTGCCAGCAGTTATTTGGCTCTTTCGAACACCGGGGAGCTGTTTTTT.

The chain employs TRBV6-1 and TRBJ2-7; weak D call: TRBD1 (5 bases). CDR1 is MNHNS, CDR2 SASEGT, per germline. Between the trimmed V and J ends, which lost 10 bases and 2 bases, there was a span of 21 bases. This CDR3 is built from 15 residues. The CDR3 loop is CATSILGQGPYEQYF. The CDR3 nucleotides read TGTGCCACCTCGATCCTGGGGCAGGGTCCCTACGAGCAGTACTTC.

The chain carries TRBV6-5 and TRBJ2-3, with unresolved D. The CDR3 is made up of 13 amino acids. Between the trimmed V and J ends, which lost 6 bases and 5 bases, there was a span of 12 bases. Germline V gene lookup returns CDR1 MNHEY and CDR2 SVGAGI. The CDR3 DNA sequence: TGTGCCAGCAGCGATCTAAGAGGAGATACGCAGTATTTT. Translation: CASSDLRGDTQYF.

The chain carries TRBV28 and TRBJ2-7; a possible D gene is TRBD1 (5 bases). Trimming removed 6 bases from V and 5 bases from J, with 11 bases in between. The CDR3 runs 12 residues. The V gene's germline CDR1 is MDHEN and CDR2 SYDVKM. CDR3 amino acids: CASSPDSHEQYF. CDR3 nucleotide sequence: TGTGCCAGCAGCCCAGACAGCCACGAGCAGTACTTC.

The chain employs TRBV25-1 and TRBJ1-2; D is ambiguous. The V gene's germline CDR1 is MGHDK and CDR2 SYGVNS. The V end lost 4 bases, the J end lost 8 bases, and 8 bases lay between the germline ends. This CDR3 is 11 amino acids long. For the CDR3, the DNA is TGTGCCAGCAGTGGTGGGATCGGCTACACCTTC. As protein: CASSGGIGYTF.

A single count supports this clone. The chain couples TRBV6-1 to TRBJ1-1; D call uncertain. V was cut by 5 bases and J by 0 bases, with 13 bases left in between. Germline V gene lookup returns CDR1 MNHNS and CDR2 SASEGT. This CDR3 region has 15 residues. CDR3 coding DNA: TGTGCCAGCAGTAAGACCTTAACGATGAACACTGAAGCTTTCTTT. The encoded protein is CASSKTLTMNTEAFF.

The chain joins TRBV9 to TRBJ1-4; no definite D call. Between the trimmed V and J ends, which lost 0 bases and 7 bases, there was a span of 22 bases. CDR1 SGDLS and CDR2 YYNGEE come from the germline V gene. The CDR3 length is 18 residues. The CDR3 coding sequence is TGTGCCAGCAGCGTAGGGAGGGCTTCGATACGGTCGGGTGAAAAACTGTTTTTT. It encodes CASSVGRASIRSGEKLFF.

The CDR3 is CASSFYGETQYF. Written as DNA, the CDR3 is TGTGCCAGCAGCTTCTACGGGGAGACCCAGTACTTC. This sequence joins TRBV7-3 and TRBJ2-5; no definite D call. Trimming left V 3 bases short and J 5 bases short, with 7 bases between. Germline CDR1 is SGHTA and CDR2 is FQGTGA. The CDR3 is made up of 12 amino acids.

This chain joins TRBV5-1 and TRBJ1-1; no definite D call. The V and J ends lost 4 bases and 1 base respectively, with 14 bases between them. This CDR3 comprises 15 residues. The V gene's germline CDR1 is SGHRS and CDR2 YFSETQ. The CDR3 nucleotides read TGCGCCAGCAGCCAGACATTGGGAAGGAACACTGAAGCTTTCTTT. Protein sequence: CASSQTLGRNTEAFF.

The chain recombines TRBV28 with TRBJ2-7, with D possibly being TRBD2 (5 bases). V was cut by 2 bases and J by 4 bases, with 21 bases left in between. CDR3 length equals 17 residues. From germline, CDR1 is MDHEN and CDR2 SYDVKM. In nucleotides, the CDR3 is TGTGCCAGCAGTTTAGTCGCTAGGCCTATGCGGGTATACGAGCAGTACTTC. Amino acids: CASSLVARPMRVYEQYF. Full variable domain (rest looked up from reference TRBV28 and TRBJ2-7): DVKVTQSSRYLVKRTGEKVFLECVQDMDHENMFWYRQDPGLGLRLIYFSYDVKMKEKGDIPEGYSVSREKKERFSLILESASTNQTSMYLCASSLVARPMRVYEQYFGPGTRLTVT.

The chain recombines TRBV15 with TRBJ2-2; D remains ambiguous. The CDR3 is 15 amino acids. Germline V gene data show CDR1 as LNHNV and CDR2 as YYDKDF (reference sequence). V was clipped by 1 base and J by 1 base, with 7 bases between them. Here the CDR3 reads CATSRGAVNTGELFF. The CDR3 DNA reads TGTGCCACCAGCAGAGGGGCAGTGAACACCGGGGAGCTGTTTTTT.

The CDR3 loop is CASSSSTSSYNEQFF. The CDR3 bases are TGTGCCAGCAGCTCCAGCACGAGCTCCTACAATGAGCAGTTCTTC. The chain carries TRBV9 and TRBJ2-1; D is undetermined. Germline values: CDR1 SGDLS, CDR2 YYNGEE. This CDR3 is built from 15 residues. Trimming stripped 4 bases from V and 0 bases from J, with 11 bases between.